Included here is one T cell receptor beta chain sequence, with context. This entry belongs to a study of blood T cell repertoires in COVID-19. Study summary: The samples span acute and convalescent COVID-19 from the United States, Italy and Spain. PBMCs, B-cell-depleted T cells, or T cells provided the cDNA or gDNA that made up the material.

Original data processing: Researchers report that nucleated cell counts were estimated from reference gene primer amplification. Produced via immunoSEQ multiplex PCR; TCRdb's table is partial and in-frame only. The V and J calls and clone size come from that table; D and trimming were worked out from the DNA. The sample holds 50,000 to 55,000 clones; 86% are singletons and the top ten take approximately 2.6%. V lost 4 bases and J lost 1, with 11 bases in between. Germline V CDR1 and CDR2: MNHNY, SVGAGI (reference sequence). The CDR3 sequence is 16 residues long. The sample taken for sequencing was peripheral blood. The chain couples TRBV6-6 to TRBJ2-6, with TRBD1 as a possible D gene (5 bases). This TCR was sampled from a man older than 75 with acute or convalescent COVID-19. The CDR3 spells CASSSYQGSGANVLTF. CDR3 DNA sequence: TGTGCCAGCAGTTCCTATCAGGGATCTGGGGCCAACGTCCTGACTTTC.